This passage covers 29 T cell receptor beta chains from one sample sequenced in a study of T cell clonality in common variable immunodeficiency. These receptors have no identified antigens. Assay: immunoSEQ multiplex PCR; the TCRdb copy retains only in-frame clones and omits some. The sample is made up of about 15,000 clones, none counted only once. Study-level findings and limits: Reportedly, TCR beta sequences from common variable immunodeficiency showed fewer deletions and N-nucleotide insertions.

The source material was peripheral blood mononuclear cells. These receptor sequences come from a human donor with common variable immunodeficiency.

The CDR3 bases that were read are TGTGCCAGCAGCCAGACGGGGTTGAATTCACCC. This encodes CASSQTGLNSP. In full, the CDR3 reads CASSQTGLNSPLHF. This chain connects TRBV7-3 to TRBJ1-6, with D unresolved. The sequenced fragment ends 3 residues before the CDR3 boundary, so the rest is inferred from the germline J gene. The germline V and J ends were trimmed by 5 bases and 7 bases, with 12 bases remaining between them. The CDR3 spans 14 residues. In germline, CDR1 is SGHTA, CDR2 FQGTGA.

This clone appeared many times. The read comes to an end 3 residues before the CDR3 does, leaving the germline J gene to fill in the end. The chain couples TRBV18 to TRBJ1-5; TRBD1 matches at 7 bases. The germline gives CDR1 KGHSH, CDR2 LQKENI. The J segment lost 5 bases and the V segment lost 3 bases, leaving 4 bases of the junction unmatched. The CDR3 is 14 amino acids. The CDR3 spells CASSPRQGDQPQHF. The CDR3 DNA, read in part, is TGTGCCAGCTCACCTCGGCAGGGGGATCAGCCC.

A word on this clone: The read ends 3 residues shy of where the CDR3 ends; the end is completed using the germline J gene. This chain uses TRBV11-2 with TRBJ1-2; the D gene is possibly TRBD1 (5 bases). Germline-derived CDR1 and CDR2 are SGHAT and FQNNGV. CDR3 length: 14 amino acids. V lost 1 base and J 2 bases, leaving 8 bases between the germline ends. This chain's CDR3 is CASSLGSGNYGYTF. The CDR3 DNA, read in part, is TGTGCCAGCAGCTTAGGTTCAGGGAACTATGGC.

A word on this clone: The missing CDR3 end, 3 residues past where the read stops, is filled in from the germline J gene. The rearrangement joins TRBV19 to TRBJ1-2, with D possibly being TRBD1 (6 bases). Germline loops: CDR1 LNHDA, CDR2 SQIVND (reference sequence). With 0 bases removed from V and 5 bases from J, the gap between germline ends came to 13 bases. The CDR3 is 15 amino acids. The CDR3 bases that were read are TGTGCCAGTAGTATAGATCAGGGGAGTAGGTATGGC. The encoded protein is CASSIDQGSRYG. Given in full, the CDR3 is CASSIDQGSRYGYTF.

There are a few counts of this clone. The sequence runs out 3 residues before the end of the CDR3; the remainder is reconstructed from the germline J gene. The rearrangement uses TRBV19 and TRBJ2-6; TRBD1 agrees at 7 bases. From germline, CDR1 is LNHDA and CDR2 SQIVND (reference sequence). CDR3 length equals 13 residues. Germline trimming cut 7 bases from V and 8 bases from J; bases unmatched to any gene: 5. The CDR3 protein is CASKEGATNVLTF. CDR3 bases read: TGTGCCAGTAAAGAGGGGGCGACCAACGTC.

With regard to this clone: The read falls 3 residues short of the CDR3 end, and the missing part is taken from the germline J gene. Other DNA sequences in the sample encode the same CDR3. The J gene is TRBJ2-7, the V gene TRBV18, with 8 bases lining up with TRBD2. This CDR3 has 16 amino acids. Germline assignment: CDR1 KGHSH and CDR2 LQKENI. J was trimmed by 4 bases and V by 2 bases; bases with no gene match: 10. The CDR3 loop reads CASSPAGTSGGYEQYF. CDR3 DNA (partial): TGTGCCAGCTCACCAGCCGGGACGAGCGGGGGATACGAG.

The sample holds many counts of this clone. The read ends 3 residues early relative to the CDR3; the germline J gene fills the gap. This sequence joins TRBV7-9 and TRBJ1-1; D is uncertain. Trimming removed 8 bases at V and 0 bases at J, with 13 bases between. CDR3 length: 14 amino acids. Germline values: CDR1 SEHNR, CDR2 FQNEAQ (reference sequence). CDR3 residues: CASVTAGVNTEAFF. CDR3 DNA, as far as it was read: TGTGCCAGCGTAACCGCCGGGGTGAACACTGAA. The variable domain in full, with the rest retrieved from reference TRBV7-9 and TRBJ1-1, is DTGVSQNPRHKITKRGQNVTFRCDPISEHNRLYWYRQTLGQGPEFLTYFQNEAQLEKSRLLSDRFSAERPKGSFSTLEIQRTEQGDSAMYLCASVTAGVNTEAFFGQGTRLTVV.

Turning to this clone: With the read ending 3 residues before the CDR3 end, the germline J gene is used to fill in that end. The chain links TRBV13 to TRBJ2-5; TRBD2 might be the D (6 bases). The CDR3 runs to 14 residues. The germline V and J ends were trimmed by 3 bases and 5 bases, with 13 bases remaining between them. CDR1 and CDR2 from the germline V gene are PRHDT and FYEKMQ (reference sequence). The CDR3 sequence: CASSFRGGAETQYF. The covered CDR3 bases are TGTGCCAGCAGCTTTAGAGGAGGGGCTGAGACC.

In its sample, this clone was seen many times. Read sequence stops 3 residues before the CDR3 end, and the germline J gene provides the missing end. The chain links TRBV7-8 to TRBJ1-1; 8 bases map to TRBD1. With V trimmed by 6 bases and J by 7 bases, 13 bases remained unmatched. Germline CDR1 SGHVS, CDR2 FQNEAQ. This CDR3 region has 15 residues. The part of the CDR3 DNA that was read is TGTGCCAGCAGTCGACAGGGGCTTGGTATCAGTGAA. As protein: CASSRQGLGISE. The whole CDR3 region reads CASSRQGLGISEAFF.

This clone appeared many times. The CDR3 extends 3 residues past the end of the read, so its final part is completed from the germline J gene. This chain joins TRBV5-1 and TRBJ2-2; the D gene is possibly TRBD2 (6 bases). The V gene lost 7 bases and the J gene lost 0 bases, with 10 bases spanning the gap. Germline V gives CDR1 SGHRS, CDR2 YFSETQ. This CDR3 is built from 14 residues. Here the CDR3 reads CASSGTSNTGELFF. The sequenced part of the CDR3 DNA is TGCGCCAGCTCGGGGACTTCGAACACCGGGGAG.

With regard to this clone: The read halts 3 residues ahead of the CDR3 end, with the missing end drawn from the germline J gene. V gene TRBV7-9 combines with J gene TRBJ1-2, with 8 bases that match TRBD1. The CDR3 has 13 amino acids. CDR1 and CDR2 (germline): SEHNR, FQNEAQ (reference sequence). With 7 bases clipped from V and 2 bases from J, the junction kept 3 bases outside the gene matches. The CDR3 spells CASTQGANYGYTF. CDR3 DNA (partial): TGTGCCAGCACCCAGGGGGCGAACTATGGC. The full variable domain, its missing parts supplied by reference TRBV7-9 and TRBJ1-2, is DTGVSQNPRHKITKRGQNVTFRCDPISEHNRLYWYRQTLGQGPEFLTYFQNEAQLEKSRLLSDRFSAERPKGSFSTLEIQRTEQGDSAMYLCASTQGANYGYTFGSGTRLTVV.

Relative to its sample, this clone is large. Coverage ceases 3 residues before the CDR3 finishes, and the germline J gene fills in the end. The genes are TRBV5-1 and TRBJ2-1, with D possibly being TRBD2 (7 bases). Between the trimmed V and J ends, which lost 0 bases and 3 bases, there was a span of 16 bases. CDR3 size: 17 residues. CDR1 and CDR2 (germline): SGHRS, YFSETQ. This chain's CDR3 is CASSLVPRGARYNEQFF. CDR3 bases read: TGCGCCAGCAGCTTGGTGCCTCGGGGGGCCCGCTACAATGAG.

As to this clone: Coverage ceases 3 residues before the CDR3 finishes, and the germline J gene fills in the end. The J gene is TRBJ2-5, the V gene TRBV7-2; possible D gene TRBD1, 8 bases. This CDR3 comprises 15 residues. Trimming pared 5 bases from V and 5 bases from J, leaving 18 bases between. Germline V gene data show CDR1 as SGHTA and CDR2 as FQGNSA. The sequenced part of the CDR3 DNA is TGTGCCAGCAGCCAGGGGGCGGGGGCCGGTGAGACC. Its protein is CASSQGAGAGET. The full CDR3 is CASSQGAGAGETQYF.

As concerns this clone: With the read ending 3 residues before the CDR3 end, the germline J gene is used to fill in that end. The gene calls are TRBV7-9 and TRBJ1-1; a possible D gene is TRBD1 (6 bases). V was shortened by 4 bases and J by 0 bases, with 12 bases between the two germline ends. Germline values: CDR1 SEHNR, CDR2 FQNEAQ (reference sequence). This CDR3 comprises 15 residues. The CDR3 sequence: CASSSADRLNTEAFF. The CDR3 bases that were read are TGTGCCAGCAGCTCCGCGGACAGATTGAACACTGAA. Based on the CDR3 plus reference TRBV7-9 and TRBJ1-1, the full variable domain is DTGVSQNPRHKITKRGQNVTFRCDPISEHNRLYWYRQTLGQGPEFLTYFQNEAQLEKSRLLSDRFSAERPKGSFSTLEIQRTEQGDSAMYLCASSSADRLNTEAFFGQGTRLTVV.

To note about this clone: The read comes to an end 3 residues before the CDR3 does, leaving the germline J gene to fill in the end. The rearrangement links TRBV19 to TRBJ2-3, with 7 bases identical to TRBD1. The CDR3 length is 19 residues. Per the germline V gene, CDR1 is LNHDA and CDR2 is SQIVND (reference sequence). With V trimmed by 4 bases and J by 2 bases, 18 bases remained unmatched. CDR3 protein: CASSKTGITRIRDTDTQYF. The CDR3 bases that were read are TGTGCCAGTAGTAAGACAGGGATAACCAGAATCAGGGACACAGATACG. Looking up the rest from reference TRBV19 and TRBJ2-3 gives the full variable domain: DGGITQSPKYLFRKEGQNVTLSCEQNLNHDAMYWYRQDPGQGLRLIYYSQIVNDFQKGDIAEGYSVSREKKESFPLTVTSAQKNPTAFYLCASSKTGITRIRDTDTQYFGPGTRLTVL.

This clone was picked up many times. The read ends 3 residues shy of where the CDR3 ends; the end is completed using the germline J gene. This chain joins TRBV5-1 and TRBJ2-5; tentative D call: TRBD1 (6 bases). With 3 bases removed from V and 5 bases from J, the gap between germline ends came to 14 bases. Germline-derived CDR1 and CDR2 are SGHRS and YFSETQ. The length of the CDR3 is 14 residues. CDR3 DNA, as far as it was read: TGCGCCAGCAGCTCCCAGGGGATTTGGGAGACC. It specifies CASSSQGIWET. The entire CDR3 protein reads CASSSQGIWETQYF.

This clone has only a few counts. One end of the junction is discordant with germline, which a read error may explain. The read comes to an end 3 residues before the CDR3 does, leaving the germline J gene to fill in the end. V is TRBV7-9 and J is TRBJ1-5, with D tentatively TRBD1 (6 bases). Germline CDR1 and CDR2: SEHNR and FQNEAQ (reference sequence). This CDR3 is built from 13 residues. The CDR3 spells CSSSLGGDQPQHF. The covered CDR3 bases are TGTTCCAGCAGCTTAGGGGGGGATCAGCCC.

This clone was recorded many times. The sequence runs out 3 residues before the end of the CDR3; the remainder is reconstructed from the germline J gene. The chain is built from TRBV5-1 and TRBJ2-5, with 8 bases fitting TRBD1. CDR3 length equals 15 residues. Per the germline V gene, CDR1 is SGHRS and CDR2 is YFSETQ. V gave up 6 bases and J gave up 4 bases; unmatched junction bases: 11. The CDR3 sequence: CASTSGQANGETQYF. The DNA read from the CDR3 is TGCGCCAGCACATCGGGACAGGCCAACGGAGAGACC. Complete variable domain (other parts from reference TRBV5-1 and TRBJ2-5): KAGVTQTPRYLIKTRGQQVTLSCSPISGHRSVSWYQQTPGQGLQFLFEYFSETQRNKGNFPGRFSGRQFSNSRSEMNVSTLELGDSALYLCASTSGQANGETQYFGPGTRLLVL.

Notes on this clone: The read stops 3 residues short of the end of the CDR3; the missing end is completed from the germline J gene. The J gene is TRBJ1-5, the V gene TRBV19; 9 nucleotides match TRBD1. The germline CDR1 and CDR2 sequences are LNHDA and SQIVND (reference sequence). CDR3 length: 16 amino acids. The V segment lost 6 bases and the J segment 0 bases; nucleotides outside the gene matches: 6. The CDR3 bases that were read are TGTGCCAGTAGGAGGGGGACAGGGTATAGCAATCAGCCC. Its translation: CASRRGTGYSNQP. The whole CDR3 sequence reads CASRRGTGYSNQPQHF.

This clone was seen more than once but under ten times. Read coverage stops 3 residues before the CDR3 terminus; the germline J gene supplies the remainder. This chain links TRBV7-3 with TRBJ2-1, with 12 positions matching TRBD2. CDR3 length equals 16 residues. V was pared by 4 bases and J by 5 bases, with 6 bases of the junction left unmatched. The germline V gene has CDR1 SGHTA and CDR2 FQGTGA. CDR3 sequence: CASSSRTSGNHNEQFF. The sequenced CDR3 bases are TGTGCCAGCAGCTCTCGGACTAGCGGGAACCACAATGAG.

This clone has only a few counts. The CDR3 end is not reached by the read, which stops 3 residues before it; the germline J gene fills it in. V gene TRBV18 combines with J gene TRBJ2-7; TRBD1 matches 9 bases. The CDR3 totals 14 residues. The germline V gene has CDR1 KGHSH and CDR2 LQKENI. Trimming cost V 2 bases and J 3 bases; bases outside gene matches: 2. Partial CDR3 DNA: TGTGCCAGCTCACCAGAGGGACAGGGCTACGAG. Encoded protein: CASSPEGQGYE. The full CDR3 reads CASSPEGQGYEQYF.

CDR3 DNA (partial): TGTGCCTGGACCACCGGGGGGGTTCGGGAGACC. It is translated as CAWTTGGVRET. The full-length CDR3 reads as CAWTTGGVRETQYF. The gene calls are TRBV30 and TRBJ2-5; 8 bases are shared with TRBD2. The DNA ends 3 residues before the CDR3 does, and the rest of the CDR3 is filled in from the germline J gene. Germline CDR1 is GTSNPN and CDR2 is SVGIG (reference sequence). The V gene end was trimmed by 4 bases and the J gene end by 5 bases; junction bases not matched to a gene: 9. The CDR3 length is 14 residues.

This clone was seen many times. The observed sequence ends 3 residues before the CDR3 terminus, with the missing tail filled in from the germline J gene. The chain carries TRBV7-2 and TRBJ2-5, with unresolved D. Trimming took 5 bases from V and 5 from J, leaving 6 bases between them. CDR1 and CDR2 from the germline V gene are SGHTA and FQGNSA. The CDR3 contains 11 residues. The CDR3 here is CASSQRETQYF. The sequenced CDR3 bases are TGTGCCAGCAGCCAAAGGGAGACC.

Partial CDR3 DNA: TGCAGTGCTTCCCGTCCGCTAGCCGGCACAGATACG. It translates to CSASRPLAGTDT. The full CDR3 protein reads CSASRPLAGTDTQYF. The chain is built from TRBV20-1 and TRBJ2-3; possibly TRBD2 for D (5 bases). The CDR3 extends 3 residues past the end of the read, so its final part is completed from the germline J gene. The CDR3 spans 15 residues. The germline V gene has CDR1 DFQATT and CDR2 SNEGSKA (reference sequence). The V and J ends lost 5 bases and 1 base respectively, with 16 bases between them.

By share of the sample, this clone is medium-sized. The read gets to within 3 residues of the CDR3 end, and the germline J gene fills in the rest. The gene calls are TRBV7-2 and TRBJ2-7; TRBD2 matches at 11 bases. CDR1 and CDR2 (germline): SGHTA, FQGNSA. The CDR3 runs 18 residues. Trimming cost V 0 bases and J 2 bases; bases outside gene matches: 9. Partial CDR3 DNA: TGTGCCAGCAGCTTAGCAGCGTGGCTAGCGGGGGGAGCCTACGAG. Its protein is CASSLAAWLAGGAYE. The entire CDR3 sequence reads CASSLAAWLAGGAYEQYF.

As for this clone: The read stops 3 residues short of the end of the CDR3; the missing end is completed from the germline J gene. The chain combines TRBV6-2 or TRBV6-3 with TRBJ2-1, with 7 bases aligning to TRBD2. Losses at the gene ends were 6 bases for V and 3 bases for J; bases not matched to a gene: 11. The CDR3 is 16 amino acids. Per germline, CDR1 MNHEY and CDR2 SVGEGT. The covered CDR3 bases are TGTGCCAGCAGCCCCGTGGGGGGGGGAATCTACAATGAG. Its protein is CASSPVGGGIYNE. The entire CDR3 sequence reads CASSPVGGGIYNEQFF.

This clone has a handful of counts. Coverage ceases 3 residues before the CDR3 finishes, and the germline J gene fills in the end. The rearrangement uses TRBV2 and TRBJ1-5; 8 bases match TRBD1. J gave up 5 bases and V 6 bases, and 3 bases lay outside the gene matches. The germline V gene encodes CDR1 SNHLY and CDR2 FYNNEI. This CDR3 comprises 13 residues. The CDR3 bases that were read are TGTGCCAGCAGGGTGGACAGGGATCAGCCC. Translated, it gives CASRVDRDQP. The whole CDR3 protein reads CASRVDRDQPQHF.

Note on this clone: The read ends 3 residues before the CDR3 terminus; that terminus is restored from the germline J gene. The rearrangement links TRBV7-9 to TRBJ2-7; D may be TRBD1 (6 bases). The V gene lost 8 bases and the J gene lost 3 bases, with 8 bases spanning the gap. Germline CDR1 is SEHNR and CDR2 is FQNEAQ (reference sequence). The CDR3 is made up of 11 amino acids. CDR3 in amino acids: CASGQNYEQYF. The sequenced CDR3 bases are TGTGCCAGCGGACAGAACTACGAG.

This clone was counted between two and nine times. From the germline J gene comes the end of the CDR3, since the read stops 3 residues before it. This sequence joins TRBV30 and TRBJ1-5; a weak D match, TRBD1 (6 bases). With 1 base removed from V and 2 bases from J, the gap between germline ends came to 12 bases. The CDR3 is 15 amino acids. Germline V gene data show CDR1 as GTSNPN and CDR2 as SVGIG (reference sequence). The CDR3 loop is CAWSARGGGNQPQHF. CDR3 DNA (partial): TGTGCCTGGAGTGCCAGGGGAGGTGGCAATCAGCCC.